The 28 T cell receptor beta chains listed next were all sequenced from one sample in a study of blood T cell repertoires in COVID-19. This table comes from immunoSEQ multiplex PCR, and its TCRdb copy is limited to in-frame clones, with some not included. Of tens of thousands of clones listed, 65% to 80% are singletons. The sample was peripheral blood. All receptors derive from a man aged 65 to 79 with active or convalescent COVID-19.

As for this clone: Different DNA sequences within this sample yield the same CDR3. The chain has TRBV7-2 and TRBJ1-6; D remains unclear. The V end lost 5 bases, the J end lost 4 bases, and 3 bases lay between the germline ends. The germline CDR1 and CDR2 sequences are SGHTA and FQGNSA. The CDR3 extends over 12 amino acids. CDR3 nucleotides: TGTGCCAGCAGCCCGTATAATTCACCCCTCCACTTT. This sequence encodes CASSPYNSPLHF. Drawing the rest from reference TRBV7-2 and TRBJ1-6, the complete variable domain is GAGVSQSPSNKVTEKGKDVELRCDPISGHTALYWYRQSLGQGLEFLIYFQGNSAPDKSGLPSDRFSAERTGGSVSTLTIQRTQQEDSAVYLCASSPYNSPLHFGNGTRLTVT.

The gene calls are TRBV11-2 and TRBJ1-1, with D perhaps TRBD1 (5 bases). The CDR3 is made up of 12 amino acids. Trimming shortened V by 6 bases and J by 1 base, and 6 bases separated the two germline ends. The V gene's germline CDR1 is SGHAT and CDR2 FQNNGV. CDR3 region: CASRTANTEAFF. As DNA, the CDR3 is TGTGCCAGCAGGACAGCGAACACTGAAGCTTTCTTT.

The chain is built from TRBV27 and TRBJ2-5, with 8 bases identical to TRBD1. This CDR3 region has 15 residues. Per germline, CDR1 MNHEY and CDR2 SMNVEV (reference sequence). V gave up 6 bases and J gave up 2 bases; unmatched junction bases: 8. The CDR3 DNA reads TGTGCCAGCAGACGATTCGACAGGGGTCAAGAGACCCAGTACTTC. This translates into CASRRFDRGQETQYF.

This clone showed up just once. The rearrangement uses TRBV7-2 and TRBJ2-7; D ambiguous. Germline-derived CDR1 and CDR2 are SGHTA and FQGNSA. The CDR3 has 13 residues. Between the trimmed V and J ends, which lost 1 base and 1 base, there was a span of 5 bases. CDR3: CASSLVASYEQYF. CDR3 DNA sequence: TGTGCCAGCAGCTTAGTAGCATCCTACGAGCAGTACTTC.

The J gene is TRBJ2-7, the V gene TRBV20-1, with 7 nucleotides matching TRBD1. CDR3 length: 13 amino acids. The V gene's germline CDR1 is DFQATT and CDR2 SNEGSKA (reference sequence). With 4 bases clipped from V and 6 bases from J, the junction kept 9 bases outside the gene matches. CDR3 DNA: TGCAGTGCTAATGAGGGGGCTAAGGGCGAGCAGTACTTC. Protein product: CSANEGAKGEQYF.

This clone was recorded a few times. The chain has TRBV5-6 and TRBJ1-4; 8 bases are a match to TRBD1. This CDR3 contains 15 residues. The J segment lost 3 bases and the V segment lost 3 bases, leaving 4 bases of the junction unmatched. CDR1 and CDR2 from the germline V gene are SGHDT and YYEEEE. The CDR3 spells CASSSGTGSNEKLFF. CDR3 DNA sequence: TGTGCCAGCAGCTCCGGGACAGGATCTAATGAAAAACTGTTTTTT.

This sequence joins TRBV7-2 and TRBJ2-5; 10 bases map to TRBD2. CDR3 length: 18 amino acids. The ends lost 1 base at V and 3 bases at J; junction bases unmatched: 11. Germline CDR1 is SGHTA and CDR2 is FQGNSA. This CDR3 reads CASSLVVVGLAEEETQYF. For the CDR3, the DNA is TGTGCCAGCAGCTTAGTAGTTGTCGGACTAGCGGAAGAAGAGACCCAGTACTTC. Combining the CDR3 with reference TRBV7-2 and TRBJ2-5 gives the whole variable domain GAGVSQSPSNKVTEKGKDVELRCDPISGHTALYWYRQSLGQGLEFLIYFQGNSAPDKSGLPSDRFSAERTGGSVSTLTIQRTQQEDSAVYLCASSLVVVGLAEEETQYFGPGTRLLVL.

The chain recombines TRBV28 with TRBJ2-3, with 9 bases lining up with TRBD2. The germline V gene encodes CDR1 MDHEN and CDR2 SYDVKM. This CDR3 contains 16 residues. J gave up 2 bases and V 1 base, and 4 bases lay outside the gene matches. CDR3 nucleotide sequence: TGTGCCAGCAGTTTATCAGCGGGGGGCTTCACAGATACGCAGTATTTT. As protein: CASSLSAGGFTDTQYF.

The CDR3 DNA reads TGTGCCTGGAGTGTACTCGGAGGACAGGGGAACACCGGGGAGCTGTTTTTT. Translation gives CAWSVLGGQGNTGELFF. V and J are TRBV30 and TRBJ2-2; 8 bases match TRBD1. The CDR3 consists of 17 residues. Germline V CDR1 and CDR2: GTSNPN, SVGIG (reference sequence). V was clipped by 0 bases and J by 1 base; unmatched bases: 7.

The chain combines TRBV3-1 (or the pseudogene TRBV3-2) with TRBJ2-7, with 9 bases lining up with TRBD1. The V and J ends lost 1 base and 3 bases, in that order; junction bases with no gene match: 7. Per the germline V gene, CDR1 is LGHDT and CDR2 is YNNKEL (reference sequence). This CDR3 spans 16 amino acids. The CDR3 sequence is CASSQGGGGQGYEQYF. CDR3 DNA sequence: TGTGCCAGCAGCCAAGGGGGAGGGGGACAGGGCTACGAGCAGTACTTC.

The V call is TRBV12-3 or TRBV12-4, the J call TRBJ2-2; 7 bases match TRBD1. The CDR3 has 13 amino acids. V shed 6 bases and J 5 bases; nucleotides not matched to a gene: 3. The CDR3 protein is CASRTGRTGELFF. For the CDR3, the DNA is TGTGCCAGCAGGACAGGGCGGACCGGGGAGCTGTTTTTT.

The table lists this clone with a few counts. V and J are TRBV2 and TRBJ1-2; TRBD1 matches 8 bases. Unmatched junction bases numbered 13, after V lost 7 bases and J lost 3 bases. The germline V gene encodes CDR1 SNHLY and CDR2 FYNNEI. The length of the CDR3 is 16 residues. CDR3 nucleotides: TGTGCCAGCACTATTGGGGGACAGGATCTTTACTATGGCTACACCTTC. The encoded protein is CASTIGGQDLYYGYTF.

Here the CDR3 DNA reads TGTGCCAGCAGCTTACTGACAGGTTCCTCCCCAGACCTCCACTTT. It codes for CASSLLTGSSPDLHF. The genes are TRBV7-2 and TRBJ1-6; D might be TRBD1 (6 bases). Trimming pared 2 bases from V and 15 bases from J, leaving 20 bases between. Germline CDR1 is SGHTA and CDR2 is FQGNSA. This CDR3 has 15 residues. The full variable domain, in which reference TRBV7-2 and TRBJ1-6 provide the parts outside the CDR3, is GAGVSQSPSNKVTEKGKDVELRCDPISGHTALYWYRQSLGQGLEFLIYFQGNSAPDKSGLPSDRFSAERTGGSVSTLTIQRTQQEDSAVYLCASSLLTGSSPDLHFGNGTRLTVT.

V gene TRBV7-9 combines with J gene TRBJ1-2; 11 nucleotides line up with TRBD1. The J segment lost 6 bases and the V segment lost 8 bases, leaving 8 bases of the junction unmatched. The CDR3 runs 14 residues. Germline V gene data show CDR1 as SEHNR and CDR2 as FQNEAQ (reference sequence). The CDR3 loop reads CASGIGQGADGYTF. CDR3 DNA sequence: TGTGCCAGCGGCATCGGACAGGGGGCGGATGGCTACACCTTC.

V is TRBV11-2 and J is TRBJ2-2, with D unresolved. Trimming left V 2 bases short and J 6 bases short, with 13 bases between. Per germline, CDR1 SGHAT and CDR2 FQNNGV. CDR3 size: 15 residues. CDR3 in amino acids: CASSLSRTGPGELFF. The CDR3 DNA is TGTGCCAGCAGCTTATCCAGAACTGGGCCCGGGGAGCTGTTTTTT.

J is TRBJ2-2 and V is TRBV18, with D perhaps TRBD1 (6 bases). The germline V and J ends were trimmed by 6 bases and 0 bases, with 14 bases remaining between them. The germline CDR1 and CDR2 sequences are KGHSH and LQKENI. This CDR3 region has 16 residues. CDR3 sequence: CASSYGQPSNTGELFF. The CDR3 nucleotides read TGTGCCAGCTCTTATGGACAGCCTTCGAACACCGGGGAGCTGTTTTTT.

The genes are TRBV11-3 and TRBJ2-5; 10 nucleotides align to TRBD2. The ends lost 5 bases at V and 5 bases at J; junction bases unmatched: 8. Germline CDR1 reads SGHNT; CDR2 reads YENEEA. The CDR3 runs 15 residues. CDR3: CASSLGGSGRETQYF. The CDR3 DNA is TGTGCCAGCAGCCTGGGAGGTAGCGGGAGGGAGACCCAGTACTTC.

This chain joins TRBV2 and TRBJ2-1; 8 bases are shared with TRBD2. V gave up 5 bases and J gave up 0 bases; unmatched junction bases: 3. Germline CDR1 and CDR2: SNHLY and FYNNEI. The length of the CDR3 is 15 residues. The DNA for the CDR3 is TGTGCCAGCAGTCAGCGGGGGAGCTCCTACAATGAGCAGTTCTTC. It yields the protein CASSQRGSSYNEQFF.

This chain joins TRBV5-1 and TRBJ2-7; D call uncertain. CDR3 size: 12 residues. Per the germline V gene, CDR1 is SGHRS and CDR2 is YFSETQ. V gave up 5 bases and J gave up 5 bases, with 11 bases separating them. This CDR3 is CASSYNEDEQYF. CDR3 coding DNA: TGCGCCAGCAGTTACAATGAGGACGAGCAGTACTTC.

In its sample, this clone was seen once. V and J are TRBV2 and TRBJ2-2, with 8 positions matching TRBD2. CDR1 is SNHLY and CDR2 is FYNNEI in the germline V gene. This CDR3 has 21 residues. V shed 7 bases, J shed 1 base, and the junction held 23 bases outside the gene matches. CDR3 amino acids: CASTPLLRGAGVALNTGELFF. The CDR3 DNA reads as TGTGCCAGCACCCCTCTACTAAGGGGAGCGGGGGTCGCTTTGAACACCGGGGAGCTGTTTTTT.

The gene calls are TRBV18 and TRBJ2-2; 8 bases map to TRBD1. V was pared by 6 bases and J by 5 bases, with 23 bases of the junction left unmatched. The germline gives CDR1 KGHSH, CDR2 LQKENI. There are 20 residues in the CDR3. In nucleotides, the CDR3 is TGTGCCAGCTCCCAGACCCCTATATATCCGACAGGGGAGGATACCGGGGAGCTGTTTTTT. Amino acid sequence: CASSQTPIYPTGEDTGELFF.

Comment on this clone: This sample includes further DNA sequences coding for the same CDR3. This rearrangement joins TRBV19 to TRBJ1-2, with TRBD1 identical over 10 bases. This CDR3 comprises 14 residues. Germline loops: CDR1 LNHDA, CDR2 SQIVND (reference sequence). V lost 6 bases and J lost 7; bases outside the gene matches: 8. The CDR3 coding sequence is TGTGCCAGTAGCCGGGACAGGGGTCTGGGTGGCTACACCTTC. Its protein product is CASSRDRGLGGYTF.

The rearrangement uses TRBV7-9 and TRBJ1-1; D is ambiguous. CDR3 length: 11 amino acids. Germline V gene lookup returns CDR1 SEHNR and CDR2 FQNEAQ (reference sequence). CDR3 sequence (DNA): TGTGCAGGTAACGGGGACACTGAAGCTTTCTTT. This sequence encodes CAGNGDTEAFF.

This clone is a singleton in its sample. This rearrangement joins TRBV5-4 to TRBJ1-2; no reliable D call. Germline-derived CDR1 and CDR2 are SGHNT and YYREEE (reference sequence). Trimming took 4 bases from V and 5 from J, leaving 9 bases between them. The CDR3 is 12 residues long. The CDR3 reads CASSDVSYGYTF. CDR3 sequence (DNA): TGTGCCAGCAGCGATGTTAGTTATGGCTACACCTTC.

The rearrangement uses TRBV19 and TRBJ1-5, with 7 nucleotides matching TRBD1. Per germline, CDR1 LNHDA and CDR2 SQIVND (reference sequence). Germline trimming cut 3 bases from V and 6 bases from J; bases unmatched to any gene: 8. The CDR3 loop spans 15 amino acids. Here the CDR3 reads CASSIATGSTQPQHF. CDR3 DNA: TGTGCCAGTAGTATCGCGACAGGGAGTACTCAGCCCCAGCATTTT.

This clone was counted a single time. The genes are TRBV7-2 and TRBJ2-7, with 12 bases identical to TRBD2. The CDR3 covers 14 residues. Germline trimming cut 3 bases from V and 7 bases from J; bases unmatched to any gene: 4. Looked up from germline, CDR1 is SGHTA and CDR2 is FQGNSA. CDR3 protein: CASSLKTSGREQYF. The DNA of the CDR3 is TGTGCCAGCAGCTTGAAAACTAGCGGGAGGGAGCAGTACTTC. The variable domain in full, with the rest retrieved from reference TRBV7-2 and TRBJ2-7, is GAGVSQSPSNKVTEKGKDVELRCDPISGHTALYWYRQSLGQGLEFLIYFQGNSAPDKSGLPSDRFSAERTGGSVSTLTIQRTQQEDSAVYLCASSLKTSGREQYFGPGTRLTVT.

Comment on this clone: A junction end diverges from the germline sequence, so it may reflect a read error. The rearrangement uses TRBV11-2 and TRBJ1-1; maybe TRBD1 (6 bases). The CDR3 totals 13 residues. Germline assignment: CDR1 SGHAT and CDR2 FQNNGV. In DNA form, the CDR3 reads TGTGCCAGCAGCTTAGTCAGGCAGGGGCCCCACACCTTT. Translation: CASSLVRQGPHTF.

This clone showed up just once. The genes are TRBV9 and TRBJ1-3, with D possibly being TRBD1 (6 bases). Deletions cut 3 bases from V and 3 bases from J, with 13 bases between. The CDR3 is 15 amino acids. CDR1 and CDR2 from the germline V gene are SGDLS and YYNGEE. The DNA for the CDR3 is TGTGCCAGCAGCGGTTTCGGACAGATTGGAAACACCATATATTTT. This encodes CASSGFGQIGNTIYF.